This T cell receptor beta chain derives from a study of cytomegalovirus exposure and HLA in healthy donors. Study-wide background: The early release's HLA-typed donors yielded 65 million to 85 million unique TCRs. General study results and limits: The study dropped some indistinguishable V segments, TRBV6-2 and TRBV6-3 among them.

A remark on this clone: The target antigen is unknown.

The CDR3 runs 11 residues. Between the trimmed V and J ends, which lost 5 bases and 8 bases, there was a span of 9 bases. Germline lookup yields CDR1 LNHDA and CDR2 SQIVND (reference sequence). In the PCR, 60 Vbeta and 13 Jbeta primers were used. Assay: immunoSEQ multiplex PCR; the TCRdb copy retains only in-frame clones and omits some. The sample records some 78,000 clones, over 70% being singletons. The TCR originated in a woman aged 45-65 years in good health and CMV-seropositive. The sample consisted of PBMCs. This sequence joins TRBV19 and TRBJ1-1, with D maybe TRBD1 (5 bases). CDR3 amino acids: CASSAWTEAFF. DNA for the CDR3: TGTGCCAGTAGTGCTTGGACAGAAGCTTTCTTT.